The clone carrying this T cell receptor beta chain was counted once. Method: immunoSEQ multiplex PCR; TCRdb's copy keeps in-frame clones and lacks some. Of about 67,000 clones detected, around 86% appear once; the ten largest clones hold about 4%. The data stem from a study of OX40 agonist ivuxolimab in advanced cancers. In the study overall: A mean age of about 56 years, range about 20 to 79, was recorded, and over 65% were male.

Trimming stripped 7 bases from V and 7 bases from J, with 17 bases between. The length of the CDR3 is 14 residues. Germline V gene sequence: CDR1 MDHEN, CDR2 SYDVKM. This receptor was identified in an adult with an advanced solid tumor such as melanoma, head and neck, liver or kidney cancer. This material consisted of CD4+ or CD8+ T cells sorted from blood, taken in a trial of the OX40 agonist ivuxolimab. The rearrangement joins TRBV28 to TRBJ2-1, with D maybe TRBD2 (6 bases). The CDR3 nucleotides read TGTGCCAGCAATACATTGGGGACTGCTAATGAGCAGTTCTTC. Amino acid sequence: CASNTLGTANEQFF.